The 16 T cell receptor beta chains reported below all come from one sample, sequenced in a study of shared T cell receptors in the human thymus (dated by TCRdb to the early 2020s). The library was generated by the immunoSEQ multiplex PCR assay. This immuneACCESS table, as held by TCRdb, lists in-frame sequences with V and J called but not all clones. Of the missing ones, under half trace to an unresolved V gene in checked studies; the others have no known cause. For this sample the table gives almost 550,000 clones, of which approximately 80% were detected only once. About 0.014% of the sample belongs to the ten largest clones. The sample was also linked to a second study, of human thymus T cells.

Material for sequencing was thymocytes. These receptor sequences come from a boy in the first two years of life with a congenital heart defect. Donor details come from another sample of the same person, matched by shared clones.

The chain uses TRBV13 and TRBJ1-1; 8 positions agree with TRBD1. The germline V gene has CDR1 PRHDT and CDR2 FYEKMQ (reference sequence). The CDR3 runs 18 residues. The ends lost 6 bases at V and 1 base at J; junction bases unmatched: 16. CDR3 sequence: CASRLLIRQGRGNTEAFF. DNA of the CDR3: TGTGCCAGCAGGCTCCTGATTCGACAGGGGAGAGGGAACACTGAAGCTTTCTTT.

The J gene is TRBJ2-7, the V gene TRBV4-2; 7 positions match TRBD1. The junction had 14 bases not matched to a gene; V was cut back by 0 bases and J by 6 bases. From germline, CDR1 is LGHNA and CDR2 YNFKEQ. The CDR3 consists of 17 residues. This CDR3 is CASSQEGGLSIMGEQYF. In DNA, the CDR3 is TGTGCCAGCAGCCAAGAAGGGGGCCTCTCCATCATGGGCGAGCAGTACTTC.

The chain carries TRBV27 and TRBJ1-2; possible D gene TRBD1, 5 bases. Trimming cost V 6 bases and J 6 bases, with 8 bases left between them. The CDR3 runs 11 residues. Germline CDR1 MNHEY, CDR2 SMNVEV (reference sequence). CDR3 DNA: TGTGCCAGCAGGCGGGGGGATGGCTACACCTTC. Translated: CASRRGDGYTF.

The gene calls are TRBV2 and TRBJ1-2; D gene ambiguous. V was clipped by 4 bases and J by 4 bases, with 13 bases between them. Germline V gene lookup returns CDR1 SNHLY and CDR2 FYNNEI. The CDR3 contains 14 residues. CDR3 loop: CASSVEVTVYGYTF. The CDR3 region has the DNA TGTGCCAGCAGTGTTGAGGTCACCGTCTATGGCTACACCTTC. Variable domain in full (rest from reference TRBV2 and TRBJ1-2): EPEVTQTPSHQVTQMGQEVILRCVPISNHLYFYWYRQILGQKVEFLVSFYNNEISEKSEIFDDQFSVERPDGSNFTLKIRSTKLEDSAMYFCASSVEVTVYGYTFGSGTRLTVV.

The J gene is TRBJ2-7, the V gene TRBV5-4; 9 bases are shared with TRBD1. Germline lookup yields CDR1 SGHNT and CDR2 YYREEE (reference sequence). V was clipped by 3 bases and J by 0 bases; unmatched bases: 7. The CDR3 runs 16 residues. The CDR3 coding sequence is TGTGCCAGCAGCTCGGGGGACAGGGTGCCCTCCTACGAGCAGTACTTC. This encodes CASSSGDRVPSYEQYF.

The chain carries TRBV30 and TRBJ1-5; 7 positions match TRBD1. This CDR3 has 14 amino acids. V lost 2 bases, J lost 5 bases, and 6 bases stayed unmatched. CDR1 GTSNPN and CDR2 SVGIG come from the germline V gene (reference sequence). The CDR3 loop is CAWSPGTVHQPQHF. In nucleotides, the CDR3 is TGTGCCTGGAGTCCGGGGACAGTTCATCAGCCCCAGCATTTT.

The chain couples TRBV15 to TRBJ2-1, with TRBD2 matching over 10 bases. CDR1 is LNHNV, CDR2 YYDKDF, per germline (reference sequence). V lost 0 bases to trimming and J lost 1 base; unmatched junction nucleotides: 12. This CDR3 spans 20 amino acids. The CDR3 reads CATSRELKASGSWSYNEQFF. DNA of the CDR3: TGTGCCACCAGCAGAGAACTTAAGGCTAGCGGGAGTTGGTCCTACAATGAGCAGTTCTTC.

This clone turned up a few times. The V call is TRBV30, the J call TRBJ2-2, with 10 bases identical to TRBD1. This CDR3 has 15 residues. J lost 7 bases, V lost 0 bases, and 5 bases had no gene match. Germline V gene lookup returns CDR1 GTSNPN and CDR2 SVGIG (reference sequence). CDR3 nucleotides: TGTGCCTGGAGTGTACGACAGGGGGCGGTCGGGGAGCTGTTTTTT. Translating it yields CAWSVRQGAVGELFF.

This sequence joins TRBV18 and TRBJ2-7; 10 nucleotides agree with TRBD2. The J segment lost 2 bases and the V segment lost 3 bases, leaving 7 bases of the junction unmatched. CDR1 and CDR2 (germline): KGHSH, LQKENI. This CDR3 contains 16 residues. CDR3 loop: CASSPRTSGPPYEQYF. The CDR3 nucleotides read TGTGCCAGCTCACCGAGGACTAGCGGACCTCCCTACGAGCAGTACTTC.

The chain employs TRBV9 and TRBJ2-6; TRBD1 matches at 8 bases. Trimming took 0 bases from V and 3 from J; bases not matched to a gene: 11. Germline V gives CDR1 SGDLS, CDR2 YYNGEE. This CDR3 region has 19 residues. The CDR3 sequence is CASSVAPGQDLLGANVLTF. Written as DNA, the CDR3 is TGTGCCAGCAGCGTAGCCCCGGGACAGGACCTTCTTGGGGCCAACGTCCTGACTTTC.

V usage is TRBV25-1 and J usage is TRBJ2-7; TRBD2 is a possible D gene (7 bases). Deletions cut 6 bases from V and 3 bases from J, with 12 bases between. CDR3 size: 13 residues. The germline V gene has CDR1 MGHDK and CDR2 SYGVNS. Here the CDR3 DNA reads TGTGCCAGCAGGGGCGGGGGCAACTACGAGCAGTACTTC. Translation gives CASRGGGNYEQYF.

The rearrangement joins TRBV11-2 to TRBJ2-5; a weak D match, TRBD1 (5 bases). The CDR3 sequence is 14 residues long. Deletions cut 6 bases from V and 2 bases from J, with 13 bases between. Germline V lookup: CDR1 SGHAT, CDR2 FQNNGV. CDR3 DNA sequence: TGTGCCAGCAGGCGGACACAGGTTCAAGAGACCCAGTACTTC. Encoded protein: CASRRTQVQETQYF.

This clone was observed once. The gene calls are TRBV27 and TRBJ2-7; possibly TRBD1 for D (6 bases). The CDR3 spans 16 residues. Germline V CDR1 and CDR2: MNHEY, SMNVEV (reference sequence). Trimming pared 5 bases from V and 2 bases from J, leaving 19 bases between. DNA for the CDR3: TGTGCCAGCAGTGCCGACCGGGACATTCGGGCCTACGAGCAGTACTTC. Translation: CASSADRDIRAYEQYF.

This clone was counted only a few times. V usage is TRBV27 and J usage is TRBJ2-1; 10 bases are shared with TRBD2. Germline V lookup: CDR1 MNHEY, CDR2 SMNVEV (reference sequence). Trimming took 5 bases from V and 5 from J; bases not matched to a gene: 6. The CDR3 spans 15 residues. The CDR3 nucleotides are TGTGCCAGCAGTCCGAAGCGGGAGGGCCACAATGAGCAGTTCTTC. This translates into CASSPKREGHNEQFF.

This clone has a handful of counts. The same CDR3 is also encoded by other DNA sequences in this sample. This sequence joins TRBV7-8 and TRBJ2-1; weak D call: TRBD2 (7 bases). Germline V gene data show CDR1 as SGHVS and CDR2 as FQNEAQ. V dropped 8 bases and J dropped 2 bases, with 16 bases sitting between them. The CDR3 totals 15 residues. The CDR3, as DNA: TGTGCCAGCTATCCTTTGGGGGGGCCCTACAATGAGCAGTTCTTC. Translated, it gives CASYPLGGPYNEQFF. The full variable domain, with the rest looked up from reference TRBV7-8 and TRBJ2-1, is GAGVSQSPRYKVAKRGQDVALRCDPISGHVSLFWYQQALGQGPEFLTYFQNEAQLDKSGLPSDRFFAERPEGSVSTLKIQRTQQEDSAVYLCASYPLGGPYNEQFFGPGTRLTVL.

This clone appeared once. The chain recombines TRBV27 with TRBJ2-7; TRBD1 aligns across 7 bases. Germline-derived CDR1 and CDR2 are MNHEY and SMNVEV (reference sequence). V lost 0 bases to trimming and J lost 0 bases; unmatched junction nucleotides: 11. This CDR3 comprises 18 residues. The CDR3 here is CASSLSSPGTADSYEQYF. CDR3 bases: TGTGCCAGCAGTTTATCGTCCCCCGGGACAGCCGACTCCTACGAGCAGTACTTC.